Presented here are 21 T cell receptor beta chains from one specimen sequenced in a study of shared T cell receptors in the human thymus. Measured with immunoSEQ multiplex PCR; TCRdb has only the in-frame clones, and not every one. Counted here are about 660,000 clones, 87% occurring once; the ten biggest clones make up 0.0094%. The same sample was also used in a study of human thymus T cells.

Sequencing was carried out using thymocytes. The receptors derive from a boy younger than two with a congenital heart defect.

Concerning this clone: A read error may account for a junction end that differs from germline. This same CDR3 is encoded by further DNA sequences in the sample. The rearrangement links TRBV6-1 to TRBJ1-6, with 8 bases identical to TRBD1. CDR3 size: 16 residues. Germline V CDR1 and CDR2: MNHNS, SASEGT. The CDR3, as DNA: TGTGCCAGCAGTGAAGGCGGACAGGGACTTAATTCCCCCCTCCACTTT. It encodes CASSEGGQGLNSPLHF.

Here the CDR3 DNA reads TGTGCCAGCAGTGGTACAGGGGGAGACACTGAAGCTTTCTTT. Its translation is CASSGTGGDTEAFF. The chain carries TRBV25-1 and TRBJ1-1; 8 nucleotides line up with TRBD1. The ends lost 4 bases at V and 3 bases at J; junction bases unmatched: 4. CDR1 is MGHDK, CDR2 SYGVNS, per germline. The CDR3 is made up of 14 amino acids.

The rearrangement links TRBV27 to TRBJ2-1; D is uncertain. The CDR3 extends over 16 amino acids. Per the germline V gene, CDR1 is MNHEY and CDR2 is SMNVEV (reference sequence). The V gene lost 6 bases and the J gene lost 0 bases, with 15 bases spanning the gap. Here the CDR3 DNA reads TGTGCCAGCAGCTTTAGAGCTGAAAGCTCCTACAATGAGCAGTTCTTC. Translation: CASSFRAESSYNEQFF.

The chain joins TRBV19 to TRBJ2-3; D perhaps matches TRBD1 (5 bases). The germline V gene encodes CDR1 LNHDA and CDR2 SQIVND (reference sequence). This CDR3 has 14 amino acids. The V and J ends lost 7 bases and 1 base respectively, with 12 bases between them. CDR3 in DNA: TGTGCCAGTACCCCATCACAGGGCACAGATACGCAGTATTTT. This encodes CASTPSQGTDTQYF.

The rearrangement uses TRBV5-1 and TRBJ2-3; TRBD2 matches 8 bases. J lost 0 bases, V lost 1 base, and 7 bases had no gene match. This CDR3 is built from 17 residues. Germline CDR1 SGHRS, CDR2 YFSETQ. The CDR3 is CASSLPCGGISTDTQYF. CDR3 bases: TGCGCCAGCAGCTTGCCCTGCGGGGGGATTAGCACAGATACGCAGTATTTT. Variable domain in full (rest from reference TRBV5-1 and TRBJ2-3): KAGVTQTPRYLIKTRGQQVTLSCSPISGHRSVSWYQQTPGQGLQFLFEYFSETQRNKGNFPGRFSGRQFSNSRSEMNVSTLELGDSALYLCASSLPCGGISTDTQYFGPGTRLTVL.

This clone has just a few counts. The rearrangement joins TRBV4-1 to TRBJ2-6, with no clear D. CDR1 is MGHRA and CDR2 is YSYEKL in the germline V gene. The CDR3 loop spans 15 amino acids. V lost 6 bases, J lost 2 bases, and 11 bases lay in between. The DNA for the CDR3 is TGCGCCAGCAGGGCTGTCCCGACTGGGGCCAACGTCCTGACTTTC. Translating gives CASRAVPTGANVLTF.

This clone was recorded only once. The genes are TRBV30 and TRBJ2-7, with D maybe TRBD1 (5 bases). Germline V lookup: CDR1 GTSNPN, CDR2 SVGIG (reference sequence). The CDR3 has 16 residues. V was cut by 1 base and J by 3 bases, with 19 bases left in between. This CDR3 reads CAWSAPRQKAFYEQYF. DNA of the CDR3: TGTGCCTGGAGTGCCCCGCGACAGAAGGCATTCTACGAGCAGTACTTC. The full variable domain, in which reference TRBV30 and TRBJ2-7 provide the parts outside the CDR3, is SQTIHQWPATLVQPVGSPLSLECTVEGTSNPNLYWYRQAAGRGLQLLFYSVGIGQISSEVPQNLSASRPQDRQFILSSKKLLLSDSGFYLCAWSAPRQKAFYEQYFGPGTRLTVT.

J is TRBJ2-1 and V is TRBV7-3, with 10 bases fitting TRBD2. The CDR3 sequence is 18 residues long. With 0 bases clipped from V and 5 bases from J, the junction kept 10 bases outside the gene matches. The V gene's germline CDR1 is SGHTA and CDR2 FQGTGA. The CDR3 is CASSLTFHPSGGDNEQFF. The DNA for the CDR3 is TGTGCCAGCAGCTTAACGTTCCACCCCAGCGGGGGGGACAATGAGCAGTTCTTC.

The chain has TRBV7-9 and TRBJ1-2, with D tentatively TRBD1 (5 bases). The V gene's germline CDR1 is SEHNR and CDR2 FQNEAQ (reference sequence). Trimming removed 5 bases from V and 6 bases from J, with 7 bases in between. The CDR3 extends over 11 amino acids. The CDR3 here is CASSETDGYTF. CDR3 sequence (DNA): TGTGCCAGCAGCGAGACAGATGGCTACACCTTC.

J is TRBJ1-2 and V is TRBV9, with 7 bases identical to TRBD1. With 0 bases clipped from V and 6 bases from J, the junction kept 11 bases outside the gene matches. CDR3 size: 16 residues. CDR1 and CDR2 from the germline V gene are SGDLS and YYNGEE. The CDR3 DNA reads TGTGCCAGCAGCGTAGCTACGTCCGGGACAGACCATGGCTACACCTTC. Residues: CASSVATSGTDHGYTF.

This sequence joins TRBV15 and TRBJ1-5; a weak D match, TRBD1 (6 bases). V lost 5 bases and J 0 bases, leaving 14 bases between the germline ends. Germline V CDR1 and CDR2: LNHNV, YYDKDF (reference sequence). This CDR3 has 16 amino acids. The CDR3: CATSPRGADSNQPQHF. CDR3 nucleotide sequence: TGTGCCACCAGCCCACGGGGGGCAGATAGCAATCAGCCCCAGCATTTT.

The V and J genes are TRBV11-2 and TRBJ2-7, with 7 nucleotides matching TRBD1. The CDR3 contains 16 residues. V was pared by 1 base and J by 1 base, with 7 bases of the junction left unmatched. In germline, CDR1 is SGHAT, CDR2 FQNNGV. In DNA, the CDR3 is TGTGCCAGCAGCTTAGCTGTCAGGGGGTTTTCCTACGAGCAGTACTTC. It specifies CASSLAVRGFSYEQYF.

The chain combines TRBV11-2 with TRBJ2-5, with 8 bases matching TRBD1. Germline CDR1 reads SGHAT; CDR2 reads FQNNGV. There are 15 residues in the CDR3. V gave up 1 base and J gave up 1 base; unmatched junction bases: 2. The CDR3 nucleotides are TGTGCCAGCAGCTTAGGGACAGGGCGCCAAGAGACCCAGTACTTC. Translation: CASSLGTGRQETQYF. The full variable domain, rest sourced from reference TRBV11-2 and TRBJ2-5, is EAGVAQSPRYKIIEKRQSVAFWCNPISGHATLYWYQQILGQGPKLLIQFQNNGVVDDSQLPKDRFSAERLKGVDSTLKIQPAKLEDSAVYLCASSLGTGRQETQYFGPGTRLLVL.

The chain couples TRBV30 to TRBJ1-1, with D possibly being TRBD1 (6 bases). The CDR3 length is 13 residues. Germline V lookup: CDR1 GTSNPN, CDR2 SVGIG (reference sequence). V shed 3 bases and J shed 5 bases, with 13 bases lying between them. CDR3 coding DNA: TGTGCCTGGAGAGGGGGGAGGGAGACTGAAGCTTTCTTT. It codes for CAWRGGRETEAFF.

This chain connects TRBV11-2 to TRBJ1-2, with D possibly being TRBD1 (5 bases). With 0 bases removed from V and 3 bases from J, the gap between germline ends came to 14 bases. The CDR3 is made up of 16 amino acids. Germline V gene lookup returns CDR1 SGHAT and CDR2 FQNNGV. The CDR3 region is CASSLDRYQGYYGYTF. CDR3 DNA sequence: TGTGCCAGCAGCTTAGATAGGTACCAGGGCTACTATGGCTACACCTTC.

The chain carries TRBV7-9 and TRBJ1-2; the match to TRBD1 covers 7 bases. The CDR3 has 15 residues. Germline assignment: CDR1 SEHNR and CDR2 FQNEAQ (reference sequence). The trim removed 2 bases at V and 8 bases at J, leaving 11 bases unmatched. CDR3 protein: CASSLSPNRGYGYTF. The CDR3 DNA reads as TGTGCCAGCAGCTTATCCCCTAACAGGGGCTACGGCTACACCTTC.

In nucleotides, the CDR3 is TGTGCCAGCAGCTTATACGGTGATGCAGATACGCAGTATTTT. This encodes CASSLYGDADTQYF. The V and J genes are TRBV13 and TRBJ2-3; D ambiguous. Between the trimmed V and J ends, which lost 2 bases and 4 bases, there was a span of 10 bases. CDR1 is PRHDT, CDR2 FYEKMQ, per germline (reference sequence). This CDR3 spans 14 amino acids.

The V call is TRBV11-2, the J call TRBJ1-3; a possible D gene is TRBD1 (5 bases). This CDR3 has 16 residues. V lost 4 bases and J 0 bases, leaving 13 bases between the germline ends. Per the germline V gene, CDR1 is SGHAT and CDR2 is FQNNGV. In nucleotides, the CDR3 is TGTGCCAGCAGCTCCAGTCCAGGGAACTCTGGAAACACCATATATTTT. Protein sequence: CASSSSPGNSGNTIYF.

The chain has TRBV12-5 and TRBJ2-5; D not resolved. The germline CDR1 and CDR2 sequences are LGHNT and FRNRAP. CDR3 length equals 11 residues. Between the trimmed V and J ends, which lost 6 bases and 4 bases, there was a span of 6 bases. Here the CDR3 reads CASGRLETQYF. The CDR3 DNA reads TGTGCTAGTGGACGACTAGAGACCCAGTACTTC. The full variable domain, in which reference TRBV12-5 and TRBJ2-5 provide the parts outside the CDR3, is DARVTQTPRHKVTEMGQEVTMRCQPILGHNTVFWYRQTMMQGLELLAYFRNRAPLDDSGMPKDRFSAEMPDATLATLKIQPSEPRDSAVYFCASGRLETQYFGPGTRLLVL.

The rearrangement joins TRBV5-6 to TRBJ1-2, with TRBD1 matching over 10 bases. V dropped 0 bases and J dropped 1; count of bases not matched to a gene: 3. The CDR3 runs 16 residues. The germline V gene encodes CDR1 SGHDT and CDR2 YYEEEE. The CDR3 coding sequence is TGTGCCAGCAGCTTGGCCTGGGACAGGGGTAACTATGGCTACACCTTC. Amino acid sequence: CASSLAWDRGNYGYTF.

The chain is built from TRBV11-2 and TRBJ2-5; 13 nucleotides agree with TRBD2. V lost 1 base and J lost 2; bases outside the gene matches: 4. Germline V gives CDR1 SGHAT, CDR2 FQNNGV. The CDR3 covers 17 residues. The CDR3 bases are TGTGCCAGCAGCTTAGTGGGACTAGCGGGGAGGCAAGAGACCCAGTACTTC. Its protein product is CASSLVGLAGRQETQYF. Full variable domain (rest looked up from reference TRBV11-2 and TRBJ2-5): EAGVAQSPRYKIIEKRQSVAFWCNPISGHATLYWYQQILGQGPKLLIQFQNNGVVDDSQLPKDRFSAERLKGVDSTLKIQPAKLEDSAVYLCASSLVGLAGRQETQYFGPGTRLLVL.